Below, 2 T cell receptor beta chains from the same sample are listed, as sequenced in a study of patients and donors after allogeneic stem cell transplantation. One entry per CDR3 protein, called by TCRdb with MiXCR from the RT-PCR reads. Of roughly 200,000 distinct CDR3 sequences listed, over 30% were seen once; the top ten hold roughly 11%. Specimen: blood, either unsorted or a sorted T cell fraction (not recorded which). Receptors originate from a human donor who was either an allogeneic HSCT recipient or a stem cell or donor lymphocyte infusion donor (not recorded which). It is not recorded whose cells these are; they may come from a transplant donor.

The chain combines TRBV7-2 with TRBJ2-1; 9 bases fit TRBD2. J lost 1 base, V lost 5 bases, and 3 bases had no gene match. CDR3 length: 15 amino acids. CDR1 and CDR2 from the germline V gene are SGHTA and FQGNSA. CDR3: CASSVSGGSYNEQFF. The CDR3, as DNA: TGTGCCAGCAGCGTTAGCGGGGGATCCTACAATGAGCAGTTCTTC.

V usage is TRBV15 and J usage is TRBJ2-6; D is unresolved. V was clipped by 5 bases and J by 0 bases, with 11 bases between them. Germline V gene lookup returns CDR1 LNHNV and CDR2 YYDKDF (reference sequence). The CDR3 is 16 amino acids. The CDR3 loop reads CATSRQRFSGANVLTF. CDR3 in DNA: TGTGCCACCAGCCGGCAACGATTCTCTGGGGCCAACGTCCTGACTTTC.